This entry concerns a single T cell receptor beta chain. Its binding antigen is unknown. Qualities for individual bases were not recorded, and no much larger clone is one base off. Ficoll-Paque density gradient centrifugation was used to isolate PBMCs. The sample is drawn from a study of T-cell memory formation after mild COVID-19 (dated by TCRdb to about 2021). Concerning the study at large: Most TCR sequence clusters were specific to one of the two donors. In a couple of donors, T-cell clones that expanded and contracted after mild COVID-19 were followed by sequencing TCRalpha and TCRbeta repertoires longitudinally. The cohort was made up of two young adult volunteers, one female and one male, who were previously healthy. The investigation overall reported the following: Some responding clones were found in pre-infection memory, which suggests that pre-existing cross-reactive memory T cells took part in the SARS-CoV-2 response. Only a couple of mild cases were covered by the study, and larger cohorts that include severe cases with pre-infection samples were considered necessary. Clones contracting from day 15 to 85 had balanced CD4/CD8 phenotypes, while a second wave expanding from day 15 to 37 was biased towards CD4+. The second-wave clones that peaked on day 37 were not confirmed to be SARS-CoV-2 specific. Contracting CD4+ clones turned up mainly in the CM and EM memory subsets, whereas EMRA was where CD8+ clones were enriched.

Looking up the germline V gene yields CDR1 SGHDN and CDR2 FVKESK. V lost 5 bases and J lost 2 bases, and the count of bases not matched to a germline gene is 4. Spanning cysteine to phenylalanine, the CDR3 consists of 14 amino acids. CDR3 DNA is the only sequence kept; it has 42 bases, read in frame from the first base. Data came from an Illumina NovaSeq 6000. TCRalpha and TCRbeta cDNA libraries were constructed by 5'RACE with constant-segment primers, with sample barcodes and unique molecular identifiers being introduced. Trizol reagent was used to extract RNA from every sample. Amplification of the libraries took two PCR steps, and the second step added a second sample barcode plus Illumina TruSeq adapters. Libraries were sequenced on an Illumina NovaSeq with 2 x 150 bp paired-end reads. The published analysis was carried out like this. The reads were demultiplexed and collapsed into UMI-guided consensus sequences using migec v1.2.7. Using mixcr v2.1.11, the UMI consensuses were aligned to TRA and TRB V and J templates and assembled into clonotypes. A clonotype was counted as expanded or contracted only if both edgeR and NoisET called the change significant, with noise models trained on biological replicates. For edgeR calls, the cutoffs were a false discovery rate-adjusted p below 0.01 and a log2 fold-change threshold of 1. As an exploratory analysis of dynamics, PCA with hierarchical clustering was applied to max-normalized trajectories of the 1000 most abundant clonotypes. Separately sequenced CD4+ and CD8+ repertoires were used to assign a CD4 or CD8 phenotype to each responding clone. TCRdb applied fastp at Q25 and MiXCR to the public reads, then kept only in-frame beta chains. Identical CDR3 proteins give one entry, which carries the most common genes and DNA. It is TCRdb's table, rather than the study itself, that gives the V and J calls and clone size. This sample comprises tens of thousands of distinct CDR3 sequences, more than 20% of them detected only once. The top ten clones comprise approximately 45% of the sample.

This TCR came from a man younger than 35 who had mild COVID-19 (a few samples of this study predate the infection). The sample titles of this study are shuffled in the database, so cell type and time point are left out; the donor was told from shared clones. The rearranged chain carries TRBV14 and TRBJ1-2; 8 nucleotides in the junction match TRBD1. The material sequenced was PBMCs or a T cell subset sorted from them (not recorded which). DNA sequence: TGTGCCAGCAGCACCAGACAGGGGAACTATGGCTACACCTTC. This sequence encodes CASSTRQGNYGYTF.